These 5 T cell receptor beta chains share one sample of origin, sequenced in a study of monozygotic twins with inflammatory bowel disease. TCRdb re-called the 5' RACE reads and gives one entry per CDR3 protein, without DNA. Its table records some 300,000 distinct CDR3 sequences. Sequencing was performed on blood. The receptors were sampled from a human donor with ulcerative colitis or Crohn's disease, or a healthy co-twin of an affected twin (not recorded which).

The rearrangement joins TRBV12-3 or TRBV12-4 to TRBJ2-3; TCRdb outputs TRBD1, but without DNA this stays unchecked. There are 12 residues in the CDR3. The CDR3 reads CAMGQTADTQYF.

This CDR3 is CASSLYGDPEAFF. The chain has TRBV7-9 and TRBJ1-1. Germline CDR1 and CDR2: SEHNR and FQNEAQ (reference sequence). This CDR3 is 13 amino acids long. Together with reference TRBV7-9 and TRBJ1-1, the CDR3 gives the full variable domain: DTGVSQNPRHKITKRGQNVTFRCDPISEHNRLYWYRQTLGQGPEFLTYFQNEAQLEKSRLLSDRFSAERPKGSFSTLEIQRTEQGDSAMYLCASSLYGDPEAFFGQGTRLTVV.

V gene TRBV14 combines with J gene TRBJ2-3. This CDR3 has 14 amino acids. Germline V CDR1 and CDR2: SGHDN, FVKESK. CDR3 in amino acids: CASSQGRPRDTQYF.

V usage is TRBV18 and J usage is TRBJ2-5; TCRdb's D gene call, TRBD1, goes unchecked for lack of DNA. The CDR3 covers 14 residues. The V gene's germline CDR1 is KGHSH and CDR2 LQKENI. CDR3 loop: CASSRRTAQETQYF. Full variable domain (outside the CDR3, taken from reference TRBV18 and TRBJ2-5): NAGVMQNPRHLVRRRGQEARLRCSPMKGHSHVYWYRQLPEEGLKFMVYLQKENIIDESGMPKERFSAEFPKEGPSILRIQQVVRGDSAAYFCASSRRTAQETQYFGPGTRLLVL.

The V call is TRBV12-3 or TRBV12-4, the J call TRBJ2-5. The CDR3 is made up of 15 amino acids. This chain's CDR3 is CASSLYTRYQETQYF.